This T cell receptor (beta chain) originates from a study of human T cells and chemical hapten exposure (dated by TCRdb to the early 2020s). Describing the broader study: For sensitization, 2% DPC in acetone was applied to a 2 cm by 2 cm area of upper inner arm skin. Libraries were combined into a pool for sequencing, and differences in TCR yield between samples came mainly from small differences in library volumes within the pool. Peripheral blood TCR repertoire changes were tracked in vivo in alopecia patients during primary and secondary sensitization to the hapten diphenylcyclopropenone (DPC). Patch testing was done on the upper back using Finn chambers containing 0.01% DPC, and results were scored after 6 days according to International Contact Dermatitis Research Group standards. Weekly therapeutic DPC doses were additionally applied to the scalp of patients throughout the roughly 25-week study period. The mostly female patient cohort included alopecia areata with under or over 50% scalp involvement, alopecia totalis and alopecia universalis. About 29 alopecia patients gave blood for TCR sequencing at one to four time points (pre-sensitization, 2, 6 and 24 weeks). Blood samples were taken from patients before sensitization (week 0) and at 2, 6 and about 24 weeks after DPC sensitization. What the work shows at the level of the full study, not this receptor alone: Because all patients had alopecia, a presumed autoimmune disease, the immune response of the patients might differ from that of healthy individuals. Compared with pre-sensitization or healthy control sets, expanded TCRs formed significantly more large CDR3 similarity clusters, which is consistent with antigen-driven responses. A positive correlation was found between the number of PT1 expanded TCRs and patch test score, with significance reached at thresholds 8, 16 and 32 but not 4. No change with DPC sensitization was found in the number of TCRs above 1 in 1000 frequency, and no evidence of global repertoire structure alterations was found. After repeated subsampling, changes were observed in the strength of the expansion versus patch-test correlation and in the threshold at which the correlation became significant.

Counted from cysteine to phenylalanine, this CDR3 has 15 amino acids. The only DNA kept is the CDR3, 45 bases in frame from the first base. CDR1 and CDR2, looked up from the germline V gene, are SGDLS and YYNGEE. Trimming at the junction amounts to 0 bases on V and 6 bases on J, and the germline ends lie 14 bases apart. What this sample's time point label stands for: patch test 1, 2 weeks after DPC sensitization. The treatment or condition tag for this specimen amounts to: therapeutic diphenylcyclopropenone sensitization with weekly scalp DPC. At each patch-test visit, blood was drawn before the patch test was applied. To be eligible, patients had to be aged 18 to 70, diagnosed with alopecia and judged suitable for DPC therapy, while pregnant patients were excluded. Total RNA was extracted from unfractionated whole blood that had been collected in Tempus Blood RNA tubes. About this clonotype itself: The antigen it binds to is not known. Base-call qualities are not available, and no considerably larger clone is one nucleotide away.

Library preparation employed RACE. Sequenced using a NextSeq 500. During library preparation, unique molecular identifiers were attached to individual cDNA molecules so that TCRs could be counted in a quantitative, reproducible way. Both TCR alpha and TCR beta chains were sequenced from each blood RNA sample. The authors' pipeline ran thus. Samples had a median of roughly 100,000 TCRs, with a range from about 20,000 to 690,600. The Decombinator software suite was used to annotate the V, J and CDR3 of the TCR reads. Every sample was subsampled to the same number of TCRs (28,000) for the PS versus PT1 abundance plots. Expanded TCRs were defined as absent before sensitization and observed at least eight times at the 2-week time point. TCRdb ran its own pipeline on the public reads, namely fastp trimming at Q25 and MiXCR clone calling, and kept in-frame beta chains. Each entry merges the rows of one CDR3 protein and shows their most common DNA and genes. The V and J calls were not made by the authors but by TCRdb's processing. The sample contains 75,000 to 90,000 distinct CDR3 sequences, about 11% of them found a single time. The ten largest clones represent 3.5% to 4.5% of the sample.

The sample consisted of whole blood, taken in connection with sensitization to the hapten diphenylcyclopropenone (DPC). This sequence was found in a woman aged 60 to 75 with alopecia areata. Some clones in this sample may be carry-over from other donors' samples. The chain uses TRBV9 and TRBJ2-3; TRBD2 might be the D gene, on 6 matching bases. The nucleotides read TGTGCCAGCAGCGTAGATCGGGGAGGAGCCGATACGCAGTATTTT. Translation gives CASSVDRGGADTQYF.